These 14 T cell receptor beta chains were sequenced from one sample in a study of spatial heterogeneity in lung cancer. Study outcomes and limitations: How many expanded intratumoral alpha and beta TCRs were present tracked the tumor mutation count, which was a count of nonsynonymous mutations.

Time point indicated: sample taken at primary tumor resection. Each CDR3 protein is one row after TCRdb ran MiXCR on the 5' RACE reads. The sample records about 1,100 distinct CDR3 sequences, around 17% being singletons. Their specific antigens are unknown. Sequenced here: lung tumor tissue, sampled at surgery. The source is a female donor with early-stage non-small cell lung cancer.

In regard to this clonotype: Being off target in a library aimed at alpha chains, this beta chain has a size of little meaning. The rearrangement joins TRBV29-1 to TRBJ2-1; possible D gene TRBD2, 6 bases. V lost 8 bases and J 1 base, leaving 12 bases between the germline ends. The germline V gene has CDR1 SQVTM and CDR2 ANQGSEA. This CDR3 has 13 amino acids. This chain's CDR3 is CSSLGGSYNEQFF. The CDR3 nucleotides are TGCAGCTCTCTTGGGGGGTCCTACAATGAGCAGTTCTTC.

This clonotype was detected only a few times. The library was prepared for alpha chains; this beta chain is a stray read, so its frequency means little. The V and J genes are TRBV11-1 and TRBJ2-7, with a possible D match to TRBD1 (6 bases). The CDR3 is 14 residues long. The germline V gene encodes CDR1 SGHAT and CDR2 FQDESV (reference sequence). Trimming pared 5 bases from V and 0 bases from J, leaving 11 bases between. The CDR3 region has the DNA TGTGCCAGCAGCCCAGAACAGGGCTCCTACGAGCAGTACTTC. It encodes CASSPEQGSYEQYF.

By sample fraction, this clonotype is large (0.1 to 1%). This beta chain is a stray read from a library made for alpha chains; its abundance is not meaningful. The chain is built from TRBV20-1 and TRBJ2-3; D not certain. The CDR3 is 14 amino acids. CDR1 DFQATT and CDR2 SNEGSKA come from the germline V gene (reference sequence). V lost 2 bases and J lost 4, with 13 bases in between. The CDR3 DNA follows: TGCAGTGCTAGATCCCCCCTAGTCCCAGATACGCAGTATTTT. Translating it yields CSARSPLVPDTQYF.

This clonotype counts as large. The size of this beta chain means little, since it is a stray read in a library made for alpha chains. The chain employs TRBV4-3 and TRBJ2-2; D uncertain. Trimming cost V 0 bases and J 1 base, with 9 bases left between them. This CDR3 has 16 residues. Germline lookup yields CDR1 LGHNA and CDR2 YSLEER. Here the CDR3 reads CASSQDLRQNTGELFF. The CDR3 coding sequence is TGCGCCAGCAGCCAAGACCTCCGACAGAACACCGGGGAGCTGTTTTTT.

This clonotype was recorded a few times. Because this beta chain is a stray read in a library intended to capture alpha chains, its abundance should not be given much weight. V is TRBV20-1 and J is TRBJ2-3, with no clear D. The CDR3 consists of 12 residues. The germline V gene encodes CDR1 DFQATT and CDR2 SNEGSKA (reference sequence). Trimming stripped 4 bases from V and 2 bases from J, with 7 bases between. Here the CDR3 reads CSATTHTDTQYF. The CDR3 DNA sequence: TGCAGTGCTACCACCCACACAGATACGCAGTATTTT.

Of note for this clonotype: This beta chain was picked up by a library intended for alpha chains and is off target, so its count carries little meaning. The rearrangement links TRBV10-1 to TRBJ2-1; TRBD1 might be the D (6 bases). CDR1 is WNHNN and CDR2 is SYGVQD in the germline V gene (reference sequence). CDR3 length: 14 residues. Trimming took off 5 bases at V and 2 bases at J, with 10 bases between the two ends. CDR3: CASSTRQAYNEQFF. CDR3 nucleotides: TGCGCCAGCAGTACCCGACAGGCCTACAATGAGCAGTTCTTC.

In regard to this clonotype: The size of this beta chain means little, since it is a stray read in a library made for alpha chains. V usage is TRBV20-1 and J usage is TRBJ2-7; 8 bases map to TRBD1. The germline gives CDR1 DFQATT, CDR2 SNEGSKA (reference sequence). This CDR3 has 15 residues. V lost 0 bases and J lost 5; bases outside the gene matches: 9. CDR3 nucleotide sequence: TGCAGTGCTAGAGATCTAGGACAGGGTATACACGAGCAGTACTTC. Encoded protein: CSARDLGQGIHEQYF.

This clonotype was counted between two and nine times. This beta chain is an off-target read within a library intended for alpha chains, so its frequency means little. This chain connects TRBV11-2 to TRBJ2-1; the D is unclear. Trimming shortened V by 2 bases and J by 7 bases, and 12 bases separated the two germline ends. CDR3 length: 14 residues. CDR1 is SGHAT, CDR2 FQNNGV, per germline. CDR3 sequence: CASSLLRNRNEQFF. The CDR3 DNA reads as TGTGCCAGCAGCTTACTACGCAACCGGAATGAGCAGTTCTTC.

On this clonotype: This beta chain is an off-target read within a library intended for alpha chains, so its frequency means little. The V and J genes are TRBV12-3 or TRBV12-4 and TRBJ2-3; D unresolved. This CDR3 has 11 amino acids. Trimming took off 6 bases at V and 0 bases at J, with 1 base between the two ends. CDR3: CASRSTDTQYF. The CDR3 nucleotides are TGTGCCAGCAGAAGCACAGATACGCAGTATTTT.

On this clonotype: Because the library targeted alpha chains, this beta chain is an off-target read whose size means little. The CDR3 DNA follows: TGTGCCAGCAGCTTTAGCGGCTCTGGGGCCAACGTCCTGACTTTC. Residues: CASSFSGSGANVLTF. This rearrangement joins TRBV7-2 to TRBJ2-6; D is possibly TRBD2 (6 bases). Germline V gene sequence: CDR1 SGHTA, CDR2 FQGNSA. V was clipped by 3 bases and J by 0 bases, with 6 bases between them. This CDR3 spans 15 amino acids.

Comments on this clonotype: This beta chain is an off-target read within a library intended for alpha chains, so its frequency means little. CDR3 coding DNA: TGTGCCAGCAGCCAACCAGCTATACAAGCCAATGAGCAGTTCTTC. Its protein product is CASSQPAIQANEQFF. The chain links TRBV4-2 to TRBJ2-1, with D unresolved. The V end lost 2 bases, the J end lost 6 bases, and 14 bases lay between the germline ends. The CDR3 runs to 15 residues. Germline V gene sequence: CDR1 LGHNA, CDR2 YNFKEQ.

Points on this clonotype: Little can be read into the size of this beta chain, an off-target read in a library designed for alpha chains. DNA of the CDR3: TGTGCCACCATACCCAGACTAGCGAGCTACGAGCAGTACTTC. It translates to CATIPRLASYEQYF. V gene TRBV6-5 combines with J gene TRBJ2-7; 8 bases align to TRBD2. The CDR3 sequence is 14 residues long. Germline trimming cut 10 bases from V and 3 bases from J; bases unmatched to any gene: 11. Germline values: CDR1 MNHEY, CDR2 SVGAGI.

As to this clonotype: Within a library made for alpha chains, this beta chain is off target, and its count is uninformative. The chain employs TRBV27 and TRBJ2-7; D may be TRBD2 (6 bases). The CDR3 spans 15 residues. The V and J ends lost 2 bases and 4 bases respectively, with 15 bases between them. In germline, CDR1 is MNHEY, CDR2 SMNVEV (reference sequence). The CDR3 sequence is CASSLGRGGDYEQYF. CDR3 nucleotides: TGTGCCAGCAGTTTAGGTAGGGGCGGGGATTACGAGCAGTACTTC.

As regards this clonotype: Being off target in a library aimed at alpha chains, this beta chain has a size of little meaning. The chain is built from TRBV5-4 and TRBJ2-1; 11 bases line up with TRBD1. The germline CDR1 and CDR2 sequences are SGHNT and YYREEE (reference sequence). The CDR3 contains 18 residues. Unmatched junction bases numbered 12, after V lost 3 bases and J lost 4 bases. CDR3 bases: TGTGCCAGCAGCTCAGGACAGGGGGCCGCCTGGGCTTACAATGAGCAGTTCTTC. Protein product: CASSSGQGAAWAYNEQFF.